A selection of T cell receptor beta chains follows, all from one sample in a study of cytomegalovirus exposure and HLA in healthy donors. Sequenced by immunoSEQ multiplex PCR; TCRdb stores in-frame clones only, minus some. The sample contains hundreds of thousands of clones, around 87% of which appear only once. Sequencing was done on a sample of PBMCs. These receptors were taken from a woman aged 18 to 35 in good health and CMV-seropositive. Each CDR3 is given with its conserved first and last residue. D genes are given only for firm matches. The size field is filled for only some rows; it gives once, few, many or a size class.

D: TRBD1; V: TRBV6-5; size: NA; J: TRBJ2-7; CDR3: CASNWGGSGGYEQYF; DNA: TGTGCCAGCAACTGGGGCGGGTCAGGGGGCTACGAGCAGTACTTC
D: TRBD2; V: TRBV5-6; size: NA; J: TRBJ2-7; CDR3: CASSLGGSGDEQYF; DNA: TGTGCCAGCAGCTTGGGGGGTAGCGGGGACGAGCAGTACTTC
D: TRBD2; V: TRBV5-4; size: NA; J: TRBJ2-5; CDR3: CASNLRLAGEETQYF; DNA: TGTGCCAGCAATCTTAGGCTAGCGGGAGAAGAGACCCAGTACTTC
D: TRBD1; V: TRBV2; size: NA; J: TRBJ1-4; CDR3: CASSGDRGREKLFF; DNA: TGTGCCAGCAGCGGGGACAGGGGTCGAGAAAAACTGTTTTTT
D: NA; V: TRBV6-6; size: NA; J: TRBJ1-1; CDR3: CASSLGGGTEAFF; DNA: TGTGCCAGCAGCCTCGGGGGGGGCACTGAAGCTTTCTTT
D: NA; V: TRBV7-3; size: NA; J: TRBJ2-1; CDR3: CASSLTPSEYNEQFF; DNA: TGTGCCAGCAGCTTAACACCCAGCGAATACAATGAGCAGTTCTTC
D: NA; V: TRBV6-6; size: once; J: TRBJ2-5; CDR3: CASSSQETQYF; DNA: TGTGCCAGCAGTTCACAAGAGACCCAGTACTTC
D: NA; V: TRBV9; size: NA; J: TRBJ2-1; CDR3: CASSGGVSSYNEQFF; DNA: TGTGCCAGCAGCGGCGGGGTAAGCTCCTACAATGAGCAGTTCTTC
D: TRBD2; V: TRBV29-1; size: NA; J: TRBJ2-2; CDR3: CSTEVASGTPGELFF; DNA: TGCAGCACGGAGGTGGCTAGCGGGACTCCCGGGGAGCTGTTTTTT
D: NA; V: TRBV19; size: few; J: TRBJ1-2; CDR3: CASSIGTDRQLYGYTF; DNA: TGTGCCAGTAGTATAGGTACGGACAGACAACTATATGGCTACACCTTC
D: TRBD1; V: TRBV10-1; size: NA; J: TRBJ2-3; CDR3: CASSSGTVPDTQYF; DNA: TGCGCCAGCAGTTCAGGGACAGTGCCAGATACGCAGTATTTT
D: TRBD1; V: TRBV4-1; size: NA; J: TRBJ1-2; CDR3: CASSQGQADFYGYTF; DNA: TGCGCCAGCAGCCAGGGACAGGCCGACTTCTATGGCTACACCTTC
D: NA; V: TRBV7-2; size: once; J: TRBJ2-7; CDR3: CASSPYPYPGYEQYF; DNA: TGTGCCAGCAGCCCGTACCCCTACCCGGGCTACGAGCAGTACTTC
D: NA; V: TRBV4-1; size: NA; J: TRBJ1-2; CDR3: CASSQPGQGPGWYTF; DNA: TGCGCCAGCAGCCAACCCGGGCAGGGTCCGGGTTGGTACACCTTC
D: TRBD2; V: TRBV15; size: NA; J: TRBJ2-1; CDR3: CATSRVTSGNFLSSYNEQFF; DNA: TGTGCCACCAGCAGAGTTACTAGCGGGAACTTTCTAAGCTCCTACAATGAGCAGTTCTTC
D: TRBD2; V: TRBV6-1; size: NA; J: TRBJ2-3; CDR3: CASSELAGSTDTQYF; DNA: TGTGCCAGCAGTGAGCTAGCGGGGAGCACAGATACGCAGTATTTT
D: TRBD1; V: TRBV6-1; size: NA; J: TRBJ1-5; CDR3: CASSEHPDRGYGNQPQHF; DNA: TGTGCCAGCAGTGAACACCCTGACAGGGGGTACGGCAATCAGCCCCAGCATTTT
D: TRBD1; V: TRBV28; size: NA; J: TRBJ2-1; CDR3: CASSLGRGTGFSGEQFF; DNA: TGTGCCAGCAGTTTAGGTCGAGGGACAGGGTTTTCGGGTGAGCAGTTCTTC
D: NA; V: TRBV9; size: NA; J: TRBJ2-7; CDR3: CASSRSLAGSYEQYF; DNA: TGTGCCAGCAGCAGGTCACTAGCAGGTTCCTACGAGCAGTACTTC
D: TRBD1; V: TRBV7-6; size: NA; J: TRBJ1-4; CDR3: CASSLEKGGVSRNEKLFF; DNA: TGTGCCAGCAGCTTAGAAAAAGGGGGCGTTAGCCGGAATGAAAAACTGTTTTTT
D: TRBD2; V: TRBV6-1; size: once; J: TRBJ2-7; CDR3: CASSGLPRLASGEQYF; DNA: TGTGCCAGCAGTGGGTTACCCAGGTTGGCTAGCGGCGAGCAGTACTTC
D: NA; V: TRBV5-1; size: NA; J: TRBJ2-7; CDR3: CASSFHRGGSYEQYF; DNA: TGCGCCAGCAGCTTCCACAGGGGGGGCTCCTACGAGCAGTACTTC
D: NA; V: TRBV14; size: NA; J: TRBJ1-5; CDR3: CASSQVRANSGNQPQHF; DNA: TGTGCCAGCAGCCAAGTCAGAGCTAACTCCGGGAATCAGCCCCAGCATTTT
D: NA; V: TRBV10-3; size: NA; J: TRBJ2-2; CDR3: CAISESSSGVTGELFF; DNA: TGTGCCATCAGTGAGTCGTCCTCAGGGGTGACCGGGGAGCTGTTTTTT
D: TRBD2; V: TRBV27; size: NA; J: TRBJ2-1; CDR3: CASSLGVAGSYNEQFF; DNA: TGTGCCAGCAGTTTGGGAGTAGCGGGCTCCTACAATGAGCAGTTCTTC
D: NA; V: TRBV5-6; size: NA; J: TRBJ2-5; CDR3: CASSLDLNDQETQYF; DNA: TGTGCCAGCAGCTTGGATCTAAACGACCAAGAGACCCAGTACTTC
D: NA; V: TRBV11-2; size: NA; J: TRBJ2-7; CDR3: CASSPNRDSYEQYF; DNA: TGTGCCAGCAGCCCGAACAGGGATTCCTACGAGCAGTACTTC